This TCR beta chain was sequenced in a study of T cell changes during pregnancy in multiple sclerosis. This CDR3 comprises 15 residues. Deletions cut 5 bases from V and 4 bases from J, with 17 bases between. CDR1 KGHSH and CDR2 LQKENI come from the germline V gene. Profiled with immunoSEQ multiplex PCR; TCRdb holds only in-frame clones, not every one. Of tens of thousands of clones listed, 91% are singletons. The sequencing used peripheral blood, collected after pregnancy. This TCR derives from a female donor in good health, enrolled as a control in a pregnancy study. The chain couples TRBV18 to TRBJ1-1, with TRBD1 as a possible D gene (6 bases). CDR3 in DNA: TGTGCCAGCTCAATTGGTGTGGGGGCTCCCACTGAAGCTTTCTTT. Translating it yields CASSIGVGAPTEAFF.